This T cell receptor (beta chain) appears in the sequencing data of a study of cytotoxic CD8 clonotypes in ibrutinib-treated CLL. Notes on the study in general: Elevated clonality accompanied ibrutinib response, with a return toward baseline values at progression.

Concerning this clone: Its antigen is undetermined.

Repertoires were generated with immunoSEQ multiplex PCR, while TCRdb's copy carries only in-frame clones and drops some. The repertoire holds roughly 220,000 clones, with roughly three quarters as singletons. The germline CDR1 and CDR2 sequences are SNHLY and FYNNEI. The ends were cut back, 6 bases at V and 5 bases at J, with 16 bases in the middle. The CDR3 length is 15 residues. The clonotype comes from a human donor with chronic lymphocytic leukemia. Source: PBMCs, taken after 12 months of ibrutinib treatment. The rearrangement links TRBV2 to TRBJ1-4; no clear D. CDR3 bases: TGTGCCAGCAGCTTCCAACGGGTACGGAATGAAAAACTGTTTTTT. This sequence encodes CASSFQRVRNEKLFF.